This passage covers 27 T cell receptor beta chains from one sample sequenced in a study of cytomegalovirus exposure and HLA in healthy donors. The PCR ran on 60 Vbeta and 13 Jbeta primers. Generated by immunoSEQ multiplex PCR, the TCRdb table keeps only in-frame clones and is missing some. This table has some 130,000 clones, roughly four fifths appearing once. The specimen sequenced was PBMCs. Every receptor here comes from a woman aged 45-60 years in good health and CMV-seronegative.

The gene calls are TRBV7-8 and TRBJ2-1; maybe TRBD2 (6 bases). The ends were cut back, 3 bases at V and 4 bases at J, with 13 bases in the middle. The CDR3 has 15 residues. CDR1 is SGHVS, CDR2 FQNEAQ, per germline. CDR3 region: CASSFSGTDYNEQFF. In DNA, the CDR3 is TGTGCCAGCAGCTTCTCCGGGACTGATTACAATGAGCAGTTCTTC.

This clone was detected once. The chain joins TRBV6-5 to TRBJ1-5, with D possibly matching TRBD1 (5 bases). The CDR3 is 12 residues long. Germline-derived CDR1 and CDR2 are MNHEY and SVGAGI. V was shortened by 7 bases and J by 4 bases, with 8 bases between the two germline ends. The DNA of the CDR3 is TGTGCCAGCACCCAGGGTAATCAGCCCCAGCATTTT. This gives the protein CASTQGNQPQHF.

The chain couples TRBV30 to TRBJ1-3, with D possibly matching TRBD1 (6 bases). CDR1 is GTSNPN, CDR2 SVGIG, per germline (reference sequence). The CDR3 is 13 amino acids. V lost 4 bases to trimming and J lost 4 bases, with 11 bases between them. In DNA, the CDR3 is TGTGCCTGGAAGGTTCAGGGGGGAAACACCATATATTTT. It specifies CAWKVQGGNTIYF.

The chain carries TRBV29-1 and TRBJ2-7; 11 bases map to TRBD2. Trimming at V came to 6 bases and at J to 6 bases, leaving 10 bases not matched to a gene. Germline lookup yields CDR1 SQVTM and CDR2 ANQGSEA. The CDR3 totals 14 residues. CDR3 sequence (DNA): TGCAGCGTGGCCGTGATAGCGGGAGGGCTCGAGCAGTACTTC. Its translation is CSVAVIAGGLEQYF.

The chain employs TRBV5-6 and TRBJ2-1; 7 bases line up with TRBD2. V shed 3 bases and J 5 bases; nucleotides not matched to a gene: 5. In germline, CDR1 is SGHDT, CDR2 YYEEEE. The CDR3 is 14 residues long. CDR3 coding DNA: TGTGCCAGCAGCTCGCCGGGGGGAGACAATGAGCAGTTCTTC. This sequence encodes CASSSPGGDNEQFF. Complete variable domain (other parts from reference TRBV5-6 and TRBJ2-1): DAGVTQSPTHLIKTRGQQVTLRCSPKSGHDTVSWYQQALGQGPQFIFQYYEEEERQRGNFPDRFSGHQFPNYSSELNVNALLLGDSALYLCASSSPGGDNEQFFGPGTRLTVL.

A note on this clone: This same CDR3 is encoded by further DNA sequences in the sample. J is TRBJ1-5 and V is TRBV9; D may be TRBD1 (6 bases). V lost 0 bases, J lost 4 bases, and 8 bases lay in between. This CDR3 has 14 residues. Germline V CDR1 and CDR2: SGDLS, YYNGEE. CDR3 bases: TGTGCCAGCAGCGTAGGAGGGGGTAATCAGCCCCAGCATTTT. Translated: CASSVGGGNQPQHF.

V gene TRBV7-9 combines with J gene TRBJ1-2, with D possibly matching TRBD1 (5 bases). Germline V gives CDR1 SEHNR, CDR2 FQNEAQ (reference sequence). The CDR3 is 13 residues long. Deletions cut 5 bases from V and 6 bases from J, with 13 bases between. The CDR3 region has the DNA TGTGCCAGCAGCCCTCGACGGGGGAATGGCTACACCTTC. It yields the protein CASSPRRGNGYTF. Full variable domain (outside the CDR3, taken from reference TRBV7-9 and TRBJ1-2): DTGVSQNPRHKITKRGQNVTFRCDPISEHNRLYWYRQTLGQGPEFLTYFQNEAQLEKSRLLSDRFSAERPKGSFSTLEIQRTEQGDSAMYLCASSPRRGNGYTFGSGTRLTVV.

The CDR3 DNA reads as TGTGCCAGCAGGTCCCTACAGTTTATTGGCACTGAAGCTTTCTTT. Residues: CASRSLQFIGTEAFF. The V call is TRBV6-1, the J call TRBJ1-1; D gene ambiguous. V lost 6 bases to trimming and J lost 4 bases, with 18 bases between them. Germline values: CDR1 MNHNS, CDR2 SASEGT. CDR3 length equals 15 residues.

The chain employs TRBV30 and TRBJ2-1; 7 bases agree with TRBD1. From germline, CDR1 is GTSNPN and CDR2 SVGIG (reference sequence). Germline trimming cut 5 bases from V and 6 bases from J; bases unmatched to any gene: 10. CDR3 length: 14 amino acids. The CDR3 sequence: CAWRDSPRLNEQFF. The CDR3 bases are TGTGCCTGGCGGGACAGTCCCCGGCTCAATGAGCAGTTCTTC.

The V call is TRBV11-3, the J call TRBJ2-5; TRBD1 might be the D (6 bases). The V gene's germline CDR1 is SGHNT and CDR2 YENEEA. The CDR3 is made up of 14 amino acids. V was cut by 5 bases and J by 2 bases, with 12 bases left in between. The CDR3, as DNA: TGTGCCAGCAGCCCCAGGACAGCGCAAGAGACCCAGTACTTC. Its protein product is CASSPRTAQETQYF.

The chain employs TRBV4-3 and TRBJ2-6, with D possibly matching TRBD1 (5 bases). Germline CDR1 reads LGHNA; CDR2 reads YSLEER. The V and J ends lost 0 bases and 0 bases respectively, with 9 bases between them. The CDR3 spans 17 residues. The CDR3 sequence: CASSQDGHISGANVLTF. In DNA, the CDR3 is TGCGCCAGCAGCCAAGATGGACATATCTCTGGGGCCAACGTCCTGACTTTC.

CDR3 nucleotide sequence: TGTGCCAGCAGCTCACCCGGACTAGCGGGAGAGACCACCGGGGAGCTGTTTTTT. Its protein product is CASSSPGLAGETTGELFF. The chain joins TRBV27 to TRBJ2-2; 13 bases map to TRBD2. V trimming: 6 bases; J trimming: 4 bases; junction bases outside the gene matches: 11. Looked up from germline, CDR1 is MNHEY and CDR2 is SMNVEV (reference sequence). This CDR3 is 18 amino acids long.

The chain couples TRBV7-9 to TRBJ2-1; 10 bases align to TRBD1. Germline CDR1 is SEHNR and CDR2 is FQNEAQ (reference sequence). Losses at the gene ends were 5 bases for V and 1 base for J; bases not matched to a gene: 2. The CDR3 loop spans 15 amino acids. The CDR3 region is CASSEGQGSYNEQFF. DNA for the CDR3: TGTGCCAGCAGCGAGGGACAGGGGTCCTACAATGAGCAGTTCTTC. The full variable domain, completed using reference TRBV7-9 and TRBJ2-1, is DTGVSQNPRHKITKRGQNVTFRCDPISEHNRLYWYRQTLGQGPEFLTYFQNEAQLEKSRLLSDRFSAERPKGSFSTLEIQRTEQGDSAMYLCASSEGQGSYNEQFFGPGTRLTVL.

The chain recombines TRBV6-6 with TRBJ2-7, with 10 bases fitting TRBD1. CDR3 length: 14 amino acids. Trimming removed 4 bases from V and 2 bases from J; junction bases left unmatched: 2. Germline CDR1 MNHNY, CDR2 SVGAGI (reference sequence). CDR3 sequence reads: CASSLGTGAYEQYF. The CDR3 DNA follows: TGTGCCAGCAGTTTAGGGACAGGGGCCTACGAGCAGTACTTC.

V is TRBV28 and J is TRBJ1-5; no clear D gene. Germline V gene sequence: CDR1 MDHEN, CDR2 SYDVKM. The CDR3 is 13 residues long. The V gene lost 6 bases and the J gene lost 0 bases, with 6 bases spanning the gap. CDR3: CASRRVSNQPQHF. The CDR3 DNA sequence: TGTGCCAGCAGGAGGGTTAGCAATCAGCCCCAGCATTTT.

This clone was recorded a few times. This sequence joins TRBV5-4 and TRBJ2-7; a possible D gene is TRBD2 (5 bases). Trimming cost V 0 bases and J 5 bases, with 9 bases left between them. The CDR3 has 13 residues. Germline assignment: CDR1 SGHNT and CDR2 YYREEE (reference sequence). CDR3: CASSLAGRDEQYV. In DNA form, the CDR3 reads TGTGCCAGCAGCTTGGCCGGGCGGGACGAGCAGTACGTC.

This clone has a handful of counts. The chain has TRBV5-1 and TRBJ2-6; D unresolved. The CDR3 consists of 14 residues. V lost 3 bases and J 0 bases, leaving 4 bases between the germline ends. Germline CDR1 and CDR2: SGHRS and YFSETQ. This CDR3 is CASSSGSGANVLTF. The CDR3 DNA follows: TGCGCCAGCAGCTCCGGCTCTGGGGCCAACGTCCTGACTTTC.

This clone showed up just once. The CDR3 DNA reads TGTGCCAGCAGTGAAGTTGCAGGGGGCTCTGGAAACACCATATATTTT. Its translation: CASSEVAGGSGNTIYF. The chain joins TRBV25-1 to TRBJ1-3; 7 bases map to TRBD1. Germline CDR1 MGHDK, CDR2 SYGVNS. This CDR3 contains 16 residues. Losses at the gene ends were 2 bases for V and 0 bases for J; bases not matched to a gene: 4.

The J gene is TRBJ2-2, the V gene TRBV4-2, with 8 bases aligning to TRBD2. Germline V gene sequence: CDR1 LGHNA, CDR2 YNFKEQ. The CDR3 is 16 residues long. V lost 4 bases to trimming and J lost 6 bases; unmatched junction nucleotides: 10. CDR3 nucleotide sequence: TGTGCCAGCAGCCCAGAGACTAGCGAGAGCCCCGGGGAGCTGTTTTTT. Its translation is CASSPETSESPGELFF.

In this sample, this clone turned up a few times. V is TRBV10-3 and J is TRBJ2-7; D unclear. Trimming took 3 bases from V and 4 from J, leaving 4 bases between them. Germline V gives CDR1 ENHRY, CDR2 SYGVKD. The CDR3 runs to 11 residues. CDR3 region: CAISELYEQYF. Here the CDR3 DNA reads TGTGCCATCAGTGAACTATACGAGCAGTACTTC.

The J gene is TRBJ1-5, the V gene TRBV4-1; 9 nucleotides agree with TRBD1. The germline V gene has CDR1 MGHRA and CDR2 YSYEKL. This CDR3 comprises 16 residues. The junction had 6 bases not matched to a gene; V was cut back by 3 bases and J by 3 bases. This CDR3 reads CASSHLQGANNQPQHF. CDR3 sequence (DNA): TGCGCCAGCAGCCACCTACAGGGGGCGAACAATCAGCCCCAGCATTTT.

The chain combines TRBV4-2 with TRBJ2-2, with D tentatively TRBD2 (6 bases). The length of the CDR3 is 17 residues. Between the trimmed V and J ends, which lost 0 bases and 2 bases, there was a span of 13 bases. Germline V gene data show CDR1 as LGHNA and CDR2 as YNFKEQ. CDR3 in amino acids: CASSQDSLAHNTGELFF. The CDR3 DNA is TGTGCCAGCAGCCAAGACAGTCTAGCGCATAACACCGGGGAGCTGTTTTTT.

The chain uses TRBV29-1 and TRBJ1-5, with 7 bases fitting TRBD1. Losses at the gene ends were 7 bases for V and 5 bases for J; bases not matched to a gene: 8. This CDR3 is built from 13 residues. Germline CDR1 reads SQVTM; CDR2 reads ANQGSEA. The CDR3, as DNA: TGCAGCGGCTCAGGGGGTTGGGATCAGCCCCAGCATTTT. It encodes CSGSGGWDQPQHF.

The chain combines TRBV6-4 with TRBJ1-2; 7 nucleotides match TRBD1. Trimming at V came to 5 bases and at J to 2 bases, leaving 5 bases not matched to a gene. The CDR3 runs to 14 residues. Germline V gives CDR1 MRHNA, CDR2 SNTAGT. CDR3 residues: CASSLGDSNYGYTF. CDR3 nucleotides: TGTGCCAGCAGTTTAGGGGACAGCAACTATGGCTACACCTTC.

The count of this clone is one. The chain links TRBV5-1 to TRBJ1-4; TRBD1 might be the D (6 bases). Germline loops: CDR1 SGHRS, CDR2 YFSETQ. The CDR3 spans 14 residues. The V and J ends lost 2 bases and 7 bases respectively, with 12 bases between them. The CDR3 DNA follows: TGCGCCAGCAGCTTCTCAGGGGCGGCTGAAAAACTGTTTTTT. Encoded protein: CASSFSGAAEKLFF.

This clone was seen a few times. The chain links TRBV18 to TRBJ1-1; TRBD1 agrees at 9 bases. With V trimmed by 3 bases and J by 1 base, 3 bases remained unmatched. Germline CDR1 is KGHSH and CDR2 is LQKENI. This CDR3 has 15 amino acids. CDR3 protein: CASSPRTGANTEAFF. In nucleotides, the CDR3 is TGTGCCAGCTCACCCCGGACAGGGGCGAACACTGAAGCTTTCTTT.

The chain couples TRBV4-2 to TRBJ1-5; D uncertain. In germline, CDR1 is LGHNA, CDR2 YNFKEQ. The CDR3 covers 13 residues. The germline V and J ends were trimmed by 5 bases and 8 bases, with 13 bases remaining between them. The CDR3 sequence is CASSENLSKPQHF. CDR3 DNA: TGTGCCAGCAGCGAGAATCTGAGTAAGCCCCAGCATTTT.